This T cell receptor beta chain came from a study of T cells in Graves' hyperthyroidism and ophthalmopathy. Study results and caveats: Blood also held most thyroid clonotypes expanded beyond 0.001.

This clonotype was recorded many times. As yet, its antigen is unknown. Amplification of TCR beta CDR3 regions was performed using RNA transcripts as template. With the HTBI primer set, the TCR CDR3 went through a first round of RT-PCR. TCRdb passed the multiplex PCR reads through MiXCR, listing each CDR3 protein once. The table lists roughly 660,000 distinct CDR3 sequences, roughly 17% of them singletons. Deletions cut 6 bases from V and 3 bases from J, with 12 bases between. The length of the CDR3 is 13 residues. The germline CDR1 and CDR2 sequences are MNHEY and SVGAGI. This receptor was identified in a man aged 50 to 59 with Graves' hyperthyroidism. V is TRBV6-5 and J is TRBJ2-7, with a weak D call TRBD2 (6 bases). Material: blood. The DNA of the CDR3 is TGTGCCAGCAGGCGGGACCCCAACTACGAGCAGTACTTC. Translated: CASRRDPNYEQYF.